Below, 29 T cell receptor beta chains from the same sample are listed, as sequenced in a study of vaccination and CD4 T cells after COVID-19. These receptors' antigens are unknown. Oncomine TCR Beta short-read sequencing was applied to DNA from cultured CD4+ T cells. TCRdb reprocessed the PCR reads via MiXCR and lists one record per CDR3 protein. The sample gives approximately 3,100 distinct CDR3 sequences, around three quarters of which show up once; more than 25% is in the top ten. Documented treatment: approximately nine-day PBMC culture with coronavirus spike peptide pools or control peptides (ViraFEST assay). Sequences were obtained from CD4+ T cells from blood, cultured in vitro. These receptors were obtained from a human donor who had recovered from COVID-19.

The chain couples TRBV2 to TRBJ1-2; D is possibly TRBD1 (5 bases). Per the germline V gene, CDR1 is SNHLY and CDR2 is FYNNEI. V gave up 8 bases and J gave up 8 bases, with 18 bases separating them. This CDR3 has 13 residues. The DNA for the CDR3 is TGTGCCAGCGTGGGACGGTCTATTTCGGGCTACACCTTC. This translates into CASVGRSISGYTF.

This clonotype showed up just once. The genes are TRBV19 and TRBJ2-2, with D possibly matching TRBD1 (7 bases). Looked up from germline, CDR1 is LNHDA and CDR2 is SQIVND (reference sequence). V was trimmed by 8 bases and J by 12 bases, leaving 25 bases between them. The CDR3 is 15 amino acids. Written as DNA, the CDR3 is TGTGCCAGTCTGGCAGGGCATATTCCAGGGGGGAAGCTGTTTTTT. Translated: CASLAGHIPGGKLFF.

The chain combines TRBV6-2 or TRBV6-3 with TRBJ1-6, with D hard to call. The CDR3 covers 12 residues. Germline loops: CDR1 MNHEY, CDR2 SVGEGT. Trimming pared 4 bases from V and 8 bases from J, leaving 6 bases between. This CDR3 is CASSSWDSPLHF. CDR3 DNA sequence: TGTGCCAGCAGTTCATGGGATTCACCCCTCCACTTT.

This clonotype appeared once. The chain carries TRBV10-3 and TRBJ2-3, with D unclear. Germline CDR1 is ENHRY and CDR2 is SYGVKD. The V end was cut by 4 bases, the J end by 3 bases, with 14 bases between. The CDR3 length is 15 residues. The CDR3 region is CAISVGYHLTDTQYF. CDR3 DNA sequence: TGTGCCATCAGTGTGGGCTACCACTTAACAGATACGCAGTATTTT.

V and J are TRBV2 and TRBJ1-2; the match to TRBD1 covers 7 bases. Germline lookup yields CDR1 SNHLY and CDR2 FYNNEI. V lost 1 base to trimming and J lost 7 bases; unmatched junction nucleotides: 3. There are 13 residues in the CDR3. CDR3 loop: CASSEGRGSGYTF. The DNA of the CDR3 is TGTGCCAGCAGTGAAGGCAGGGGGTCTGGCTACACCTTC.

This chain joins TRBV27 and TRBJ2-5; 9 positions agree with TRBD2. Per the germline V gene, CDR1 is MNHEY and CDR2 is SMNVEV (reference sequence). Trimming took 4 bases from V and 7 from J; bases not matched to a gene: 7. The CDR3 consists of 14 residues. In nucleotides, the CDR3 is TGTGCCAGCAGTTCCGCGGGGGGGAGAGGGACCCAGTACTTC. Translation: CASSSAGGRGTQYF.

The chain joins TRBV19 to TRBJ1-2; a weak D match, TRBD1 (5 bases). V was clipped by 10 bases and J by 6 bases, with 30 bases between them. Germline V lookup: CDR1 LNHDA, CDR2 SQIVND (reference sequence). CDR3 length: 17 amino acids. In DNA, the CDR3 is TGTGCCATCGATTCCCGGGGCAGGGTAGGGGTTAAAAATGGCTACACCTTC. It codes for CAIDSRGRVGVKNGYTF.

The chain is built from TRBV5-1 and TRBJ1-1, with D possibly TRBD1 on 5 matching bases. The CDR3 loop spans 13 amino acids. Per germline, CDR1 SGHRS and CDR2 YFSETQ. V lost 4 bases and J 1 base, leaving 8 bases between the germline ends. CDR3 coding DNA: TGCGCCAGCAGCGAGCAGGGGAACACTGAAGCTTTCTTT. It specifies CASSEQGNTEAFF.

The J gene is TRBJ1-2, the V gene TRBV7-2; no firm D call. Between the trimmed V and J ends, which lost 1 base and 5 bases, there was a span of 11 bases. Germline CDR1 is SGHTA and CDR2 is FQGNSA. The CDR3 extends over 14 amino acids. CDR3 in DNA: TGTGCCAGCAGCTTAGTGGGTGCGGGATATGGCTACACCTTC. Residues: CASSLVGAGYGYTF.

The rearrangement links TRBV7-3 to TRBJ2-2; 10 nucleotides agree with TRBD2. This CDR3 region has 16 residues. The V gene's germline CDR1 is SGHTA and CDR2 FQGTGA. The J segment lost 6 bases and the V segment lost 5 bases, leaving 9 bases of the junction unmatched. The CDR3 loop reads CASSPQRGGLAGELFF. In DNA, the CDR3 is TGTGCCAGCAGCCCACAGCGGGGGGGCCTGGCCGGGGAGCTGTTTTTT.

CDR3 loop: CATSASSSRNQPQHF. In nucleotides, the CDR3 is TGTGCCACCAGTGCATCAAGTAGCCGCAATCAGCCCCAGCATTTT. This chain links TRBV24-1 with TRBJ1-5; D uncertain. V lost 5 bases, J lost 2 bases, and 12 bases lay in between. The germline CDR1 and CDR2 sequences are KGHDR and SFDVKD. CDR3 length equals 15 residues.

This rearrangement joins TRBV7-9 to TRBJ1-4; 7 nucleotides agree with TRBD1. V gave up 5 bases and J gave up 8 bases; unmatched junction bases: 11. Germline V lookup: CDR1 SEHNR, CDR2 FQNEAQ (reference sequence). The CDR3 is 15 amino acids. CDR3 coding DNA: TGTGCCAGCAGCGCCGGGGGACAGAATTCGGAAAAACTGTTTTTT. Amino acids: CASSAGGQNSEKLFF.

The V gene is TRBV6-2 or TRBV6-3, the J gene TRBJ1-1; D perhaps matches TRBD1 (6 bases). The CDR3 length is 14 residues. Germline-derived CDR1 and CDR2 are MNHEY and SVGEGT. V was cut by 4 bases and J by 4 bases, with 13 bases left in between. The CDR3 protein is CASSWGAGSTEAFF. CDR3 nucleotide sequence: TGTGCCAGCAGTTGGGGGGCGGGCAGCACTGAAGCTTTCTTT.

The chain has TRBV28 and TRBJ1-5; TRBD1 is a possible D gene (5 bases). Germline loops: CDR1 MDHEN, CDR2 SYDVKM. V lost 6 bases to trimming and J lost 1 base, with 13 bases between them. The CDR3 loop spans 15 amino acids. CDR3 DNA sequence: TGTGCCAGCAGACAAATGGGGCGCAGCAATCAGCCCCAGCATTTT. Encoded protein: CASRQMGRSNQPQHF.

By its share, this clonotype is large. V is TRBV6-5 and J is TRBJ1-2; 9 bases line up with TRBD1. The length of the CDR3 is 14 residues. J gave up 5 bases and V 4 bases, and 5 bases lay outside the gene matches. The V gene's germline CDR1 is MNHEY and CDR2 SVGAGI. The CDR3 region has the DNA TGTGCCAGCAGTTCGTCCGGGACAGGGTATGGCTACACCTTC. Translating it yields CASSSSGTGYGYTF.

This clonotype has only a few counts. This chain uses TRBV30 with TRBJ1-2; TRBD1 might be the D (6 bases). Germline CDR1 reads GTSNPN; CDR2 reads SVGIG (reference sequence). The CDR3 totals 13 residues. Trimming took off 0 bases at V and 8 bases at J, with 13 bases between the two ends. This chain's CDR3 is CAWSVGGQLGYTF. CDR3 DNA sequence: TGTGCCTGGAGTGTGGGGGGACAATTGGGCTACACCTTC.

This chain links TRBV20-1 with TRBJ1-6, with D uncertain. The V gene lost 1 base and the J gene lost 4 bases, with 11 bases spanning the gap. This CDR3 region has 15 residues. Germline V gene sequence: CDR1 DFQATT, CDR2 SNEGSKA (reference sequence). CDR3 in amino acids: CSARVQQFYNSPLHF. In DNA form, the CDR3 reads TGCAGTGCTAGAGTACAGCAATTTTATAATTCACCCCTCCACTTT.

This sequence joins TRBV6-2 or TRBV6-3 and TRBJ1-5; no reliable D call. CDR1 MNHEY and CDR2 SVGEGT come from the germline V gene. The CDR3 contains 11 residues. The V and J ends lost 4 bases and 9 bases respectively, with 7 bases between them. CDR3 in DNA: TGTGCCAGCAGTTCGGGTCGGCCCCAGCATTTT. This gives the protein CASSSGRPQHF.

The V and J genes are TRBV7-8 and TRBJ2-2; unclear D gene. The CDR3 is made up of 13 amino acids. Germline-derived CDR1 and CDR2 are SGHVS and FQNEAQ. Trimming shortened V by 0 bases and J by 10 bases, and 9 bases separated the two germline ends. CDR3 sequence (DNA): TGTGCCAGCAGCTTAGCAACCCAAGAGGAGCTGTTTTTT. Its protein is CASSLATQEELFF. The complete variable domain, with remaining parts taken from reference TRBV7-8 and TRBJ2-2, reads GAGVSQSPRYKVAKRGQDVALRCDPISGHVSLFWYQQALGQGPEFLTYFQNEAQLDKSGLPSDRFFAERPEGSVSTLKIQRTQQEDSAVYLCASSLATQEELFFGEGSRLTVL.

The chain has TRBV28 and TRBJ1-2, with 10 bases lining up with TRBD1. V lost 5 bases, J lost 4 bases, and 13 bases stayed unmatched. Germline V gives CDR1 MDHEN, CDR2 SYDVKM. This CDR3 region has 17 residues. For the CDR3, the DNA is TGTGCCAGCAGTCCGACGCTGGGACAGGGGAAAGGCTATGGCTACACCTTC. Translating it yields CASSPTLGQGKGYGYTF.

The chain links TRBV11-2 to TRBJ2-7; a weak D match, TRBD1 (5 bases). The ends were cut back, 5 bases at V and 0 bases at J, with 14 bases in the middle. The CDR3 consists of 15 residues. The germline V gene encodes CDR1 SGHAT and CDR2 FQNNGV. CDR3 residues: CASSRRQYSSYEQYF. CDR3 nucleotides: TGTGCCAGCAGCCGACGACAGTATAGCTCCTACGAGCAGTACTTC. The variable domain in full, with the rest retrieved from reference TRBV11-2 and TRBJ2-7, is EAGVAQSPRYKIIEKRQSVAFWCNPISGHATLYWYQQILGQGPKLLIQFQNNGVVDDSQLPKDRFSAERLKGVDSTLKIQPAKLEDSAVYLCASSRRQYSSYEQYFGPGTRLTVT.

The chain is built from TRBV15 and TRBJ1-5; no clear D. CDR3 length: 17 residues. Germline V CDR1 and CDR2: LNHNV, YYDKDF (reference sequence). Deletions cut 1 base from V and 0 bases from J, with 13 bases between. The CDR3 DNA reads as TGTGCCACCAGCAGAGTGGTCACGGGAGGTAGCAATCAGCCCCAGCATTTT. This codes for CATSRVVTGGSNQPQHF. Full variable domain (missing parts from reference TRBV15 and TRBJ1-5): DAMVIQNPRYQVTQFGKPVTLSCSQTLNHNVMYWYQQKSSQAPKLLFHYYDKDFNNEADTPDNFQSRRPNTSFCFLDIRSPGLGDTAMYLCATSRVVTGGSNQPQHFGDGTRLSIL.

The V gene is TRBV6-2 or TRBV6-3, the J gene TRBJ1-2; weak D call: TRBD1 (6 bases). The V gene lost 1 base and the J gene lost 6 bases, with 18 bases spanning the gap. Germline V lookup: CDR1 MNHEY, CDR2 SVGEGT. The CDR3 length is 16 residues. CDR3 DNA: TGTGCCAGCAGTTACTTCCAACCGAGGGGGAAAGATGGCTACACCTTC. It codes for CASSYFQPRGKDGYTF.

The CDR3 loop is CASSRQTEAFF. CDR3 DNA sequence: TGTGCCAGCAGCCGACAGACTGAAGCTTTCTTT. This rearrangement joins TRBV12-3 or TRBV12-4 to TRBJ1-1; a possible D gene is TRBD1 (5 bases). This CDR3 is built from 11 residues. Trimming took off 6 bases at V and 5 bases at J, with 7 bases between the two ends.

The gene calls are TRBV6-1 and TRBJ1-6, with TRBD1 identical over 8 bases. Trimming removed 7 bases from V and 5 bases from J; junction bases left unmatched: 10. Germline assignment: CDR1 MNHNS and CDR2 SASEGT. This CDR3 has 16 residues. CDR3 coding DNA: TGTGCCAGCACAGCCACGGACAGGGAGCATAATTCACCCCTCCACTTT. Its translation: CASTATDREHNSPLHF.

The V call is TRBV6-7, the J call TRBJ2-7; 14 bases are a match to TRBD2. Being an ORF, TRBV6-7 has a function that is uncertain. V trimming: 6 bases; J trimming: 2 bases; junction bases outside the gene matches: 12. CDR3 length: 18 residues. CDR3 DNA: TGTGCCAGCAGATACCTAGGACTAGCGGGGGGCCCACCCTACGAGCAGTACTTC. This sequence encodes CASRYLGLAGGPPYEQYF.

V usage is TRBV7-2 and J usage is TRBJ2-1; no firm D call. This CDR3 is built from 15 residues. V lost 0 bases and J lost 1, with 7 bases in between. Germline lookup yields CDR1 SGHTA and CDR2 FQGNSA. In DNA, the CDR3 is TGTGCCAGCAGCTTAGCCCCAGGTTCCTACAATGAGCAGTTCTTC. Protein sequence: CASSLAPGSYNEQFF.

The CDR3 loop reads CASSPGLGQLDGYTF. The CDR3 nucleotides read TGCGCCAGCAGCCCCGGCCTGGGACAGCTCGATGGCTACACCTTC. The J gene is TRBJ1-2, the V gene TRBV5-1; 7 bases agree with TRBD1. The germline CDR1 and CDR2 sequences are SGHRS and YFSETQ. The CDR3 is 15 residues long. The V segment lost 4 bases and the J segment 6 bases; nucleotides outside the gene matches: 12.

The rearrangement uses TRBV7-9 and TRBJ2-7; D call uncertain. This CDR3 is built from 12 residues. CDR1 and CDR2 from the germline V gene are SEHNR and FQNEAQ (reference sequence). Trimming cost V 3 bases and J 3 bases, with 6 bases left between them. The CDR3 DNA reads TGTGCCAGCAGCTTTGAGCACTACGAGCAGTACTTC. It encodes CASSFEHYEQYF.